Listed below are T cell receptor beta chains from one sample, sequenced in a study of response to subunit inactivated influenza vaccine. Via MiXCR, TCRdb re-called the RT-PCR reads, giving one row per CDR3 protein. This sample has hundreds of thousands of distinct CDR3 sequences; around 13% occur once, and the top ten carry approximately 6.5%. The material sequenced was PBMCs from blood, taken less than 15 days before vaccination. The receptors originated from a middle-aged man who received an inactivated influenza vaccine. Both conserved end residues are part of each CDR3. Fields, in order: D gene, J gene, clone size, V gene, CDR3 protein, CDR3 DNA. A D gene is named only where the DNA matches it firmly. Size is omitted from some rows. Given values are once, few, many or a class for expanded clones.

D: TRBD2
J: TRBJ2-1
size: .
V: TRBV2
CDR3: CASSEVLAGGPFHNEQFF
DNA: TGTGCCAGCAGTGAGGTCCTAGCGGGAGGGCCTTTTCACAATGAGCAGTTCTTC

D: TRBD2
J: TRBJ2-5
size: .
V: TRBV5-5
CDR3: CASSQQPGLAGQETQYF
DNA: TGTGCCAGCAGCCAGCAACCGGGACTAGCGGGACAAGAGACCCAGTACTTC

D: TRBD1
J: TRBJ1-4
size: .
V: TRBV7-2
CDR3: CASSPRQGLTEKLFF
DNA: TGTGCCAGCAGCCCCCGACAGGGTTTGACTGAAAAACTGTTTTTT

D: .
J: TRBJ2-2
size: .
V: TRBV30
CDR3: CAWTSWGLETGELFF
DNA: TGTGCCTGGACGTCCTGGGGACTGGAGACCGGGGAGCTGTTTTTT

D: TRBD2
J: TRBJ2-1
size: many
V: TRBV7-2
CDR3: CASRASGTFSYNEQFF
DNA: TGTGCCAGCAGGGCTAGCGGGACATTCTCCTACAATGAGCAGTTCTTC

D: .
J: TRBJ2-1
size: .
V: TRBV29-1
CDR3: CSVVVYSYNEQFF
DNA: TGCAGCGTTGTAGTTTATTCCTACAATGAGCAGTTCTTC

D: TRBD1
J: TRBJ1-3
size: few
V: TRBV7-9
CDR3: CASSPQGGVSGNTIYF
DNA: TGTGCCAGCAGCCCGCAAGGGGGCGTCTCTGGAAACACCATATATTTT

D: .
J: TRBJ2-7
size: few
V: TRBV20-1
CDR3: CSARDGSVYEQYF
DNA: TGCAGTGCTAGAGATGGGAGCGTCTACGAGCAGTACTTC

D: .
J: TRBJ1-5
size: .
V: TRBV19
CDR3: CASSMEAVNQPQHF
DNA: TGTGCCAGTAGTATGGAAGCAGTTAATCAGCCCCAGCATTTT

D: TRBD2
J: TRBJ2-7
size: many
V: TRBV6-2/TRBV6-3
CDR3: CASSYHTGLAGAPFSYEQYF
DNA: TGTGCCAGCAGTTACCACACGGGACTAGCGGGGGCCCCCTTCTCCTACGAGCAGTACTTC

D: .
J: TRBJ1-1
size: few
V: TRBV6-2/TRBV6-3
CDR3: CASSYSQSGNTEAFF
DNA: TGTGCCAGCAGTTACTCCCAGTCGGGAAACACTGAAGCTTTCTTT

D: TRBD2
J: TRBJ2-7
size: .
V: TRBV28
CDR3: CASNMVAGVSYEQYF
DNA: TGTGCCAGCAATATGGTAGCGGGAGTAAGCTACGAGCAGTACTTC

D: .
J: TRBJ2-1
size: many
V: TRBV4-2
CDR3: CASSQNRGSYNEQFF
DNA: TGTGCCAGCAGCCAAAACCGGGGCTCCTACAATGAGCAGTTCTTC

D: .
J: TRBJ1-5
size: few
V: TRBV6-2/TRBV6-3
CDR3: CASGLQKGRTSNQPQHF
DNA: TGTGCCAGCGGACTACAAAAGGGGCGTACTAGCAATCAGCCCCAGCATTTT

D: TRBD1
J: TRBJ2-5
size: few
V: TRBV7-2
CDR3: CASSLATGVWQETQYF
DNA: TGTGCCAGCAGCTTGGCAACAGGGGTGTGGCAAGAGACCCAGTACTTC

D: .
J: TRBJ2-7
size: .
V: TRBV28
CDR3: CASRVVGQTYEQYF
DNA: TGTGCCAGCAGGGTTGTCGGACAGACCTACGAGCAGTACTTC

D: TRBD1
J: TRBJ2-2
size: .
V: TRBV12-3/TRBV12-4
CDR3: CASSPNTGTGTNTGELFF
DNA: TGTGCCAGCAGTCCAAATACCGGGACAGGGACGAACACCGGGGAGCTGTTTTTT

D: .
J: TRBJ2-2
size: few
V: TRBV3-1
CDR3: CASSLGESRTGELFF
DNA: TGTGCCAGCAGCCTCGGAGAGAGCAGGACCGGGGAGCTGTTTTTT

D: .
J: TRBJ2-7
size: many
V: TRBV7-8
CDR3: CASSSPLVPEQYF
DNA: TGTGCCAGCAGCTCCCCGCTAGTACCCGAGCAGTACTTC

D: .
J: TRBJ2-2
size: many
V: TRBV7-9
CDR3: CASSFSRSGELFF
DNA: TGTGCCAGCAGCTTCTCCAGGTCCGGGGAGCTGTTTTTT

D: TRBD1
J: TRBJ2-3
size: few
V: TRBV6-2/TRBV6-3
CDR3: CASSHGQVEYF
DNA: TGTGCCAGCAGTCACGGACAGGTCGAGTATTTT

D: TRBD2
J: TRBJ2-7
size: few
V: TRBV4-2
CDR3: CASSHGTSGASYEQYF
DNA: TGTGCCAGCAGCCACGGGACTAGCGGGGCCTCCTACGAGCAGTACTTC

D: TRBD2
J: TRBJ2-3
size: many
V: TRBV20-1
CDR3: CSALAGGSTDTQYF
DNA: TGCAGTGCCTTAGCGGGGGGCTCCACAGATACGCAGTATTTT

D: TRBD2
J: TRBJ2-5
size: few
V: TRBV7-2
CDR3: CASSLERGGRETQYF
DNA: TGTGCCAGCAGCTTAGAACGGGGGGGCCGGGAGACCCAGTACTTC

D: TRBD2
J: TRBJ2-2
size: many
V: TRBV20-1
CDR3: CSAREAGVDGELFF
DNA: TGCAGTGCTAGAGAAGCGGGAGTTGACGGGGAGCTGTTTTTT

D: .
J: TRBJ1-5
size: .
V: TRBV7-2
CDR3: CASSPGDQPQHF
DNA: TGTGCCAGCAGCCCAGGGGATCAGCCCCAGCATTTT

D: .
J: TRBJ1-1
size: many
V: TRBV28
CDR3: CASSLVGRVDTEAFF
DNA: TGTGCCAGCAGTTTAGTTGGGCGGGTCGACACTGAAGCTTTCTTT

D: .
J: TRBJ2-7
size: few
V: TRBV6-2/TRBV6-3
CDR3: CASSYPGAYEQYF
DNA: TGTGCCAGCAGTTACCCCGGCGCCTACGAGCAGTACTTC

D: .
J: TRBJ1-4
size: few
V: TRBV15
CDR3: CATSRTGVREKLFF
DNA: TGTGCCACCAGCCGAACGGGAGTCCGGGAAAAACTGTTTTTT

D: .
J: TRBJ1-6
size: .
V: TRBV6-2/TRBV6-3
CDR3: CASRSSYNSPLHF
DNA: TGTGCCAGTAGGAGCTCCTATAATTCACCCCTCCACTTT

D: TRBD1
J: TRBJ1-2
size: .
V: TRBV9
CDR3: CASSNGQGKGIRRYGYTF
DNA: TGTGCCAGCAGCAACGGACAGGGGAAGGGGATAAGAAGATATGGCTACACCTTC

D: .
J: TRBJ2-3
size: few
V: TRBV14
CDR3: CASSQGLGFTDTQYF
DNA: TGTGCCAGCAGCCAAGGTCTCGGTTTCACAGATACGCAGTATTTT

D: .
J: TRBJ2-1
size: few
V: TRBV7-2
CDR3: CASTRVEQWFF
DNA: TGTGCCAGCACCCGGGTTGAGCAGTGGTTCTTC

D: .
J: TRBJ2-2
size: .
V: TRBV6-2/TRBV6-3
CDR3: CASSYGFRITGGELFF
DNA: TGTGCCAGCAGTTACGGATTCCGGATTACGGGCGGGGAGCTGTTTTTT

D: TRBD2
J: TRBJ2-3
size: few
V: TRBV19
CDR3: CASSLSKLAAGNTQYF
DNA: TGTGCCAGTAGCCTCTCTAAACTAGCGGCCGGGAATACGCAGTATTTT

D: .
J: TRBJ1-4
size: many
V: TRBV5-1
CDR3: CASSTGRGEEKLFF
DNA: TGCGCCAGCAGCACCGGACGGGGAGAGGAAAAACTGTTTTTT

D: TRBD1
J: TRBJ2-7
size: few
V: TRBV20-1
CDR3: CSAYHAGQGRLAHYEQYF
DNA: TGCAGTGCTTACCATGCGGGACAGGGACGACTTGCGCACTACGAGCAGTACTTC

D: .
J: TRBJ2-1
size: few
V: TRBV9
CDR3: CATGRDSSREQFF
DNA: TGTGCCACCGGCCGGGACTCCTCACGAGAGCAGTTCTTC

D: .
J: TRBJ2-1
size: many
V: TRBV3-1
CDR3: CASSQDGGGRTKQFF
DNA: TGTGCCAGCAGCCAAGATGGTGGGGGACGGACGAAGCAGTTCTTC

D: .
J: TRBJ2-2
size: many
V: TRBV20-1
CDR3: CSASSSSNGELFF
DNA: TGCAGTGCTAGTAGTTCTTCGAACGGGGAGCTGTTTTTT

D: TRBD1
J: TRBJ2-1
size: .
V: TRBV11-2
CDR3: CASSLGAYDRGYNEQFF
DNA: TGTGCCAGCAGCTTAGGAGCGTACGACAGGGGCTACAATGAGCAGTTCTTC

D: TRBD1
J: TRBJ2-1
size: few
V: TRBV29-1
CDR3: CSVETGGQFF
DNA: TGCAGCGTTGAGACAGGGGGGCAGTTCTTC

D: TRBD1
J: TRBJ2-3
size: many
V: TRBV7-9
CDR3: CASSSGTATSTDTQYF
DNA: TGTGCCAGCAGCTCCGGGACAGCCACTAGCACAGATACGCAGTATTTT

D: .
J: TRBJ2-1
size: few
V: TRBV7-2
CDR3: CASSLDLRLEQFF
DNA: TGTGCCAGCAGCTTAGATCTGCGGCTGGAGCAGTTCTTC

D: .
J: TRBJ1-5
size: .
V: TRBV4-3
CDR3: CASSQDWGNNQPQHF
DNA: TGCGCCAGCAGCCAAGATTGGGGCAACAATCAGCCCCAGCATTTT

D: .
J: TRBJ2-7
size: .
V: TRBV7-2
CDR3: CASSLARTSMGGYEQYF
DNA: TGTGCCAGCAGCTTAGCGCGTACTAGCATGGGGGGCTACGAGCAGTACTTC

D: TRBD2
J: TRBJ2-5
size: few
V: TRBV18
CDR3: CASSPSGLAGYETQYF
DNA: TGTGCCAGCTCACCGTCTGGTCTAGCGGGGTACGAGACCCAGTACTTC

D: .
J: TRBJ2-7
size: few
V: TRBV20-1
CDR3: CSAERDYEQYF
DNA: TGCAGTGCAGAGAGAGACTACGAGCAGTACTTC

D: TRBD2
J: TRBJ2-2
size: few
V: TRBV4-2
CDR3: CASSQNPTSPGELFF
DNA: TGTGCCAGCAGCCAAAACCCGACTAGCCCCGGGGAGCTGTTTTTT

D: .
J: TRBJ2-7
size: many
V: TRBV20-1
CDR3: CSARGVGPYEQYF
DNA: TGCAGTGCTAGGGGGGTGGGACCCTACGAGCAGTACTTC

D: TRBD1
J: TRBJ2-7
size: many
V: TRBV5-1
CDR3: CASSSGQEEYEQYF
DNA: TGCGCCAGCAGCTCGGGACAGGAAGAATACGAGCAGTACTTC

D: .
J: TRBJ2-7
size: .
V: TRBV12-3/TRBV12-4
CDR3: CASRPGRRSYEQYF
DNA: TGTGCCAGCAGACCTGGGCGCCGAAGCTACGAGCAGTACTTC

D: .
J: TRBJ2-1
size: few
V: TRBV12-3/TRBV12-4
CDR3: CASTRIRGSYNEQFF
DNA: TGTGCCAGCACCCGTATCAGAGGCTCCTACAATGAGCAGTTCTTC

D: TRBD2
J: TRBJ2-1
size: .
V: TRBV7-9
CDR3: CASRPRGGVDNEQFF
DNA: TGTGCCAGCAGACCGCGGGGGGGGGTGGACAATGAGCAGTTCTTC